This T cell receptor (beta chain) comes out of a study of cytomegalovirus exposure and HLA in healthy donors. General study findings and limits: As was reported, the classifier diagnosed cytomegalovirus status with high specificity and sensitivity. There were a few CMV-associated chains whose specificity for CMV antigens was confirmed in vitro. Many donors shared some public TCRs, even though most TCR sequences were rare. The study put under 200 TCR beta chains on its list as cytomegalovirus-associated.

Details on this clone: Its specificity is not known.

Germline V gene lookup returns CDR1 SGHKS and CDR2 YYEKEE (reference sequence). This CDR3 contains 14 residues. The V and J ends lost 4 bases and 8 bases respectively, with 13 bases between them. Libraries were prepared by immunoSEQ multiplex PCR; TCRdb keeps only in-frame clonotypes and omits some of them. The repertoire includes about 98,000 clones, around 85% of them detected once, and approximately 4% sits in the top ten. Sequenced material: PBMCs. The V call is TRBV5-5, the J call TRBJ1-6, with D possibly matching TRBD1 (5 bases). The receptor's source is a woman aged 25 to 39 in good health and CMV-seronegative. This chain's CDR3 is CASSIAGGDSPLHF. The CDR3 nucleotides read TGTGCCAGCAGCATCGCGGGGGGGGATTCACCCCTCCACTTT.